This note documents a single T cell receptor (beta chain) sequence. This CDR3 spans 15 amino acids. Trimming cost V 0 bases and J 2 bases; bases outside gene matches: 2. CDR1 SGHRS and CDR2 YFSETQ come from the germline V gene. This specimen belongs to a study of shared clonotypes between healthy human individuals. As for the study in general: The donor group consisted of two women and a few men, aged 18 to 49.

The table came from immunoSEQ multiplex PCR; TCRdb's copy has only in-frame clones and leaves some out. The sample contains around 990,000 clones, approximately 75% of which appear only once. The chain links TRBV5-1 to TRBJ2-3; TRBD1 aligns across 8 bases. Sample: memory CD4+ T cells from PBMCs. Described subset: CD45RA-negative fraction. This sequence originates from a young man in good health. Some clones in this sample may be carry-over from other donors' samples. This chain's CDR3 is CASSLGQGTTDTQYF. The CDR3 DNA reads TGCGCCAGCAGCTTGGGACAGGGGACCACAGATACGCAGTATTTT.